A single TCR beta chain is shown here with its context. The CDR3 is 15 amino acids. Germline V CDR1 and CDR2: MNHNS, SASEGT. Someone took a roughly 2.5 ml blood sample from each of the donors. Whole-blood total RNA was extracted without T cell sorting. The sample belongs to a study of monozygotic twins with inflammatory bowel disease. cDNA encoding TCRalpha and TCRbeta underwent two nested PCRs of approximately 17 and 9 cycles, each of which was followed by bead purification. TCRdb re-called the 5' RACE reads and shows each CDR3 protein once, DNA omitted. This specimen shows 350,000 to 400,000 distinct CDR3 sequences; the ten leading clones hold roughly 2.6%.

Material for sequencing was blood. The receptor was derived from a human donor with ulcerative colitis or Crohn's disease, or a healthy co-twin of an affected twin (not recorded which). V is TRBV6-1 and J is TRBJ1-2; absent DNA, TCRdb's TRBD1 call cannot be checked. CDR3 region: CASSDPGQANYGYTF.